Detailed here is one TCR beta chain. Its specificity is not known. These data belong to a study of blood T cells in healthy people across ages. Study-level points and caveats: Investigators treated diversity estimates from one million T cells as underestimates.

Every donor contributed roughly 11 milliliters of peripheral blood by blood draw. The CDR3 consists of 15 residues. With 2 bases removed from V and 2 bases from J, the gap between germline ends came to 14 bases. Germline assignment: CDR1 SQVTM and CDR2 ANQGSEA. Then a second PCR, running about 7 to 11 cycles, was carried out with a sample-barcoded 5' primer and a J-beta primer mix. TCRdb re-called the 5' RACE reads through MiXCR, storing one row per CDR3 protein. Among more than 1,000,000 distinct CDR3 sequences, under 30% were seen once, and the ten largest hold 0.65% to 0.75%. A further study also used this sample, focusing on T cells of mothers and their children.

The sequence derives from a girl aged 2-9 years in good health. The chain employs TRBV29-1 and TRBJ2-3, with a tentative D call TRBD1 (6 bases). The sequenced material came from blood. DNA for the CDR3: TGCAGCGTTGAAAGGTCAGGGGTAGACACAGATACGCAGTATTTT. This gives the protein CSVERSGVDTDTQYF.